This TCR beta chain was documented in a study of cytomegalovirus exposure and HLA in healthy donors. Both 60 Vbeta primers and 13 Jbeta primers went into the PCR. Sequencing used immunoSEQ multiplex PCR; TCRdb keeps in-frame clones, though not all of them. Here the sample spans roughly 150,000 clones, about four fifths being singletons. Germline CDR1 GTSNPN, CDR2 SVGIG (reference sequence). V gave up 2 bases and J gave up 4 bases, with 16 bases separating them. The CDR3 runs 15 residues. The sequencing input was PBMCs. The gene calls are TRBV30 and TRBJ2-3, with D perhaps matching TRBD1 (7 bases). The sequence was collected from a male donor in good health and CMV-seropositive. CDR3 amino acids: CAWSTQGGPPDTQYF. The CDR3, as DNA: TGTGCCTGGAGTACGCAGGGGGGACCTCCAGATACGCAGTATTTT.